The 27 T cell receptor beta chains in this list originate from one sample, sequenced in a study of identifying expanded T cells in peripheral blood. The repertoire was sequenced with immunoSEQ multiplex PCR; TCRdb's copy has only in-frame clones and lacks some. The sample lists approximately 100,000 clones, around 88% occurring once. Sequencing was carried out using blood. These TCRs come from a person between 18 and 75 years old in good health.

V gene TRBV5-4 combines with J gene TRBJ2-2; D remains unclear. Trimming cost V 4 bases and J 6 bases, with 7 bases left between them. The CDR3 consists of 12 residues. Looked up from germline, CDR1 is SGHNT and CDR2 is YYREEE (reference sequence). For the CDR3, the DNA is TGTGCCAGCAGCCGACATCCCGGGGAGCTGTTTTTT. It encodes CASSRHPGELFF.

The V call is TRBV7-2, the J call TRBJ2-1, with D hard to call. The length of the CDR3 is 11 residues. Deletions cut 1 base from V and 8 bases from J, with 3 bases between. Looked up from germline, CDR1 is SGHTA and CDR2 is FQGNSA. The CDR3 region is CASSLVDEQFF. CDR3 nucleotide sequence: TGTGCCAGCAGCTTAGTAGATGAGCAGTTCTTC.

J is TRBJ2-6 and V is TRBV11-2; no clear D gene. The CDR3 consists of 14 residues. Trimming took off 3 bases at V and 2 bases at J, with 5 bases between the two ends. Germline values: CDR1 SGHAT, CDR2 FQNNGV. The CDR3 region has the DNA TGTGCCAGCAGCTTTGGGGCTGGGGCCAACGTCCTGACTTTC. It is translated as CASSFGAGANVLTF.

V gene TRBV5-1 combines with J gene TRBJ2-2; TRBD1 agrees at 8 bases. The J segment lost 6 bases and the V segment lost 0 bases, leaving 1 base of the junction unmatched. The CDR3 runs to 14 residues. The germline gives CDR1 SGHRS, CDR2 YFSETQ. CDR3 region: CASSLGTGSGELFF. CDR3 nucleotide sequence: TGCGCCAGCAGCTTGGGGACAGGGTCCGGGGAGCTGTTTTTT.

The rearrangement joins TRBV19 to TRBJ2-3; D not certain. Trimming took off 7 bases at V and 2 bases at J, with 16 bases between the two ends. The length of the CDR3 is 15 residues. Germline CDR1 reads LNHDA; CDR2 reads SQIVND (reference sequence). In DNA, the CDR3 is TGTGCCAGTACGGTGTGGTCCCGGCTCACAGATACGCAGTATTTT. Translation: CASTVWSRLTDTQYF.

The chain employs TRBV5-4 and TRBJ1-2; 10 bases are a match to TRBD1. Looked up from germline, CDR1 is SGHNT and CDR2 is YYREEE (reference sequence). V was pared by 3 bases and J by 4 bases, with 12 bases of the junction left unmatched. The CDR3 is 17 amino acids. This chain's CDR3 is CASSSRDRGVYGYGYTF. CDR3 in DNA: TGTGCCAGCAGCTCCCGGGACAGGGGAGTGTATGGCTATGGCTACACCTTC.

The chain carries TRBV30 and TRBJ2-5, with D tentatively TRBD1 (7 bases). The germline gives CDR1 GTSNPN, CDR2 SVGIG (reference sequence). The CDR3 runs 14 residues. Trimming shortened V by 2 bases and J by 7 bases, and 17 bases separated the two germline ends. The CDR3 loop reads CAWSRNRGGGTQYF. The DNA for the CDR3 is TGTGCCTGGAGTCGGAACAGGGGAGGAGGGACCCAGTACTTC. The entire variable domain, with the rest obtained from reference TRBV30 and TRBJ2-5, is as follows: SQTIHQWPATLVQPVGSPLSLECTVEGTSNPNLYWYRQAAGRGLQLLFYSVGIGQISSEVPQNLSASRPQDRQFILSSKKLLLSDSGFYLCAWSRNRGGGTQYFGPGTRLLVL.

In its sample, this clone was seen a few times. The chain joins TRBV7-8 to TRBJ1-1; D uncertain. Deletions cut 1 base from V and 5 bases from J, with 8 bases between. Looked up from germline, CDR1 is SGHVS and CDR2 is FQNEAQ. The CDR3 contains 13 residues. The chain's CDR3 is CASSLVLGTEAFF. CDR3 coding DNA: TGTGCCAGCAGCTTAGTCTTGGGGACTGAAGCTTTCTTT.

This chain joins TRBV11-2 and TRBJ2-1; unclear D gene. Germline V gene data show CDR1 as SGHAT and CDR2 as FQNNGV. V lost 1 base, J lost 4 bases, and 5 bases lay in between. This CDR3 contains 13 residues. Here the CDR3 DNA reads TGTGCCAGCAGCTTAGGGGTATACAATGAGCAGTTCTTC. Its protein is CASSLGVYNEQFF.

This chain joins TRBV29-1 and TRBJ1-2; D gene ambiguous. The CDR3 spans 14 residues. Per the germline V gene, CDR1 is SQVTM and CDR2 is ANQGSEA. Trimming shortened V by 0 bases and J by 6 bases, and 14 bases separated the two germline ends. CDR3 bases: TGCAGCGTTGAAGATGGGGTGGTTTCCGATGGCTACACCTTC. Protein product: CSVEDGVVSDGYTF.

V usage is TRBV14 and J usage is TRBJ1-1; maybe TRBD1 (6 bases). The CDR3 is 15 amino acids. Germline assignment: CDR1 SGHDN and CDR2 FVKESK. V gave up 3 bases and J gave up 4 bases, with 15 bases separating them. The CDR3 sequence is CASSQWDTAGTEAFF. As DNA, the CDR3 is TGTGCCAGCAGCCAGTGGGACACTGCGGGCACTGAAGCTTTCTTT.

The rearrangement links TRBV7-2 to TRBJ2-5; a possible D gene is TRBD1 (5 bases). The CDR3 loop spans 13 amino acids. V dropped 5 bases and J dropped 5 bases, with 12 bases sitting between them. Germline lookup yields CDR1 SGHTA and CDR2 FQGNSA. The CDR3 here is CASSIRQRETQYF. CDR3 coding DNA: TGTGCCAGCAGCATAAGACAGAGGGAGACCCAGTACTTC.

This clone was recorded only once. This chain joins TRBV11-2 and TRBJ2-2, with D possibly called TRBD1 or TRBD2 (5 bases each). Germline loops: CDR1 SGHAT, CDR2 FQNNGV. The CDR3 runs 12 residues. Trimming shortened V by 3 bases and J by 13 bases, and 12 bases separated the two germline ends. CDR3 bases: TGTGCCAGCAGCTTGGGGGATAAGTGGCTGTTTTTT. It specifies CASSLGDKWLFF. The full variable domain, rest sourced from reference TRBV11-2 and TRBJ2-2, is EAGVAQSPRYKIIEKRQSVAFWCNPISGHATLYWYQQILGQGPKLLIQFQNNGVVDDSQLPKDRFSAERLKGVDSTLKIQPAKLEDSAVYLCASSLGDKWLFFGEGSRLTVL.

The rearrangement links TRBV27 to TRBJ1-5, with 8 bases fitting TRBD1. CDR1 and CDR2 (germline): MNHEY, SMNVEV (reference sequence). The V gene end was trimmed by 4 bases and the J gene end by 1 base; junction bases not matched to a gene: 15. The CDR3 runs 19 residues. In nucleotides, the CDR3 is TGTGCCAGCAGTTCTGTCAGCAGCAGGGGGCGAGAGAGCAATCAGCCCCAGCATTTT. This sequence encodes CASSSVSSRGRESNQPQHF.

This chain links TRBV6-6 with TRBJ2-7; tentative D call: TRBD1 (5 bases). V was clipped by 0 bases and J by 2 bases, with 5 bases between them. The CDR3 has 13 amino acids. CDR1 MNHNY and CDR2 SVGAGI come from the germline V gene (reference sequence). CDR3 nucleotides: TGTGCCAGCAGTTACTCGGGGCCCTACGAGCAGTACTTC. Its protein is CASSYSGPYEQYF.

V is TRBV7-9 and J is TRBJ2-3; tentative D call: TRBD2 (5 bases). The ends were cut back, 2 bases at V and 0 bases at J, with 6 bases in the middle. The germline gives CDR1 SEHNR, CDR2 FQNEAQ (reference sequence). CDR3 length equals 14 residues. The CDR3 DNA follows: TGTGCCAGCAGCTTACAGCGGAGCACAGATACGCAGTATTTT. It codes for CASSLQRSTDTQYF.

The chain carries TRBV5-1 and TRBJ2-3; perhaps TRBD1 as D (7 bases). V was clipped by 1 base and J by 8 bases, with 17 bases between them. The CDR3 contains 15 residues. The germline gives CDR1 SGHRS, CDR2 YFSETQ. CDR3 residues: CASSLQGGFGVTQYF. The DNA for the CDR3 is TGCGCCAGCAGCTTGCAGGGGGGCTTCGGTGTTACGCAGTATTTT.

V gene TRBV27 combines with J gene TRBJ1-4; no reliable D call. Germline V gene sequence: CDR1 MNHEY, CDR2 SMNVEV (reference sequence). Trimming took 4 bases from V and 7 from J, leaving 13 bases between them. The CDR3 sequence is 14 residues long. The CDR3 DNA follows: TGTGCCAGCAGTTATGGTCGACATGGTGAAAAACTGTTTTTT. Translation gives CASSYGRHGEKLFF.

This clone was found once. The CDR3 is CAWAGQSTYSNQPQHF. The DNA for the CDR3 is TGTGCCTGGGCGGGACAGAGCACTTATAGCAATCAGCCCCAGCATTTT. The V and J genes are TRBV30 and TRBJ1-5; 7 bases agree with TRBD1. Trimming removed 5 bases from V and 0 bases from J; junction bases left unmatched: 10. This CDR3 is 16 amino acids long. Germline CDR1 is GTSNPN and CDR2 is SVGIG (reference sequence).

CDR3: CASSQVRGSEQYF. For the CDR3, the DNA is TGCGCCAGCAGCCAAGTAAGAGGTTCCGAGCAGTACTTC. The V call is TRBV4-3, the J call TRBJ2-7; the D is unclear. The ends were cut back, 1 base at V and 6 bases at J, with 10 bases in the middle. The germline V gene encodes CDR1 LGHNA and CDR2 YSLEER. The CDR3 has 13 amino acids.

Points on this clone: Different DNA sequences within this sample yield the same CDR3. This chain links TRBV7-6 with TRBJ2-3; D gene uncertain. The V end lost 0 bases, the J end lost 3 bases, and 1 base lay between the germline ends. In germline, CDR1 is SGHVS, CDR2 FNYEAQ. CDR3 size: 12 residues. The CDR3, as DNA: TGTGCCAGCAGCTTAGCGACAGATACGCAGTATTTT. It codes for CASSLATDTQYF. Filled out from reference TRBV7-6 and TRBJ2-3, the complete variable domain reads GAGVSQSPRYKVTKRGQDVALRCDPISGHVSLYWYRQALGQGPEFLTYFNYEAQQDKSGLPNDRFSAERPEGSISTLTIQRTEQRDSAMYRCASSLATDTQYFGPGTRLTVL.

J is TRBJ2-7 and V is TRBV19; maybe TRBD1 (5 bases). The length of the CDR3 is 14 residues. CDR1 LNHDA and CDR2 SQIVND come from the germline V gene (reference sequence). V dropped 4 bases and J dropped 3 bases, with 13 bases sitting between them. Here the CDR3 reads CASSNLRVSYEQYF. In nucleotides, the CDR3 is TGTGCCAGTAGTAACCTCAGGGTGAGCTACGAGCAGTACTTC.

This sequence joins TRBV4-3 and TRBJ2-2; a possible D gene is TRBD1 (5 bases). CDR1 LGHNA and CDR2 YSLEER come from the germline V gene. V shed 0 bases and J shed 0 bases, with 8 bases lying between them. CDR3 length equals 16 residues. CDR3 nucleotides: TGCGCCAGCAGCCAAGATTGGACAACGAACACCGGGGAGCTGTTTTTT. Protein product: CASSQDWTTNTGELFF.

V gene TRBV25-1 combines with J gene TRBJ2-2; D not certain. This CDR3 comprises 13 residues. In germline, CDR1 is MGHDK, CDR2 SYGVNS. V gave up 1 base and J gave up 8 bases, with 8 bases separating them. As DNA, the CDR3 is TGTGCCAGCAGTGAATCGCTCGGGGGGGAGCTGTTTTTT. The encoded protein is CASSESLGGELFF.

The chain joins TRBV6-6 to TRBJ2-5; 7 bases fit TRBD1. J lost 2 bases, V lost 6 bases, and 6 bases had no gene match. The CDR3 sequence is 14 residues long. Germline lookup yields CDR1 MNHNY and CDR2 SVGAGI (reference sequence). The CDR3 reads CASRPRTGQETQYF. Written as DNA, the CDR3 is TGTGCCAGCAGACCTCGGACAGGACAAGAGACCCAGTACTTC.

This sequence joins TRBV4-2 and TRBJ1-1; D is possibly TRBD1 (5 bases). Per germline, CDR1 LGHNA and CDR2 YNFKEQ. The CDR3 is made up of 18 amino acids. V was clipped by 0 bases and J by 2 bases, with 19 bases between them. The CDR3 reads CASSQDPPGQNLNTEAFF. The DNA for the CDR3 is TGTGCCAGCAGCCAAGATCCCCCGGGGCAGAACCTTAACACTGAAGCTTTCTTT.

The chain carries TRBV7-2 and TRBJ1-2; D is possibly TRBD1 (6 bases). CDR3 size: 17 residues. Trimming stripped 6 bases from V and 0 bases from J, with 20 bases between. The V gene's germline CDR1 is SGHTA and CDR2 FQGNSA. CDR3 coding DNA: TGTGCCAGCAGTGGTAACCTGGACAGTCCTTCTAACTATGGCTACACCTTC. Translated, it gives CASSGNLDSPSNYGYTF.